Below are 13 T cell receptor beta chains sequenced from a single sample in a study of cytomegalovirus exposure and HLA in healthy donors. Primers for the PCR totalled 60 Vbeta and 13 Jbeta. Clones were sequenced by immunoSEQ multiplex PCR, and TCRdb holds only the in-frame ones, with some missing. The table records 280,000 or so clones, about 87% of them present only once. The sequenced material came from PBMCs. Source of these receptors: a woman aged 18-29 years in good health and CMV-seronegative.

To note about this clone: Germline and junction disagree at one end, which may indicate a read error. The chain employs TRBV7-9 and TRBJ1-1; TRBD1 is a possible D gene (5 bases). This CDR3 contains 12 residues. The germline V gene encodes CDR1 SEHNR and CDR2 FQNEAQ (reference sequence). CDR3 bases: TGTTCCAGCAGCTTAGGCCAGGGTGACGCTTTCTTT. This translates into CSSSLGQGDAFF.

This chain uses TRBV5-1 with TRBJ2-3; 11 bases match TRBD2. The CDR3 covers 14 residues. Per germline, CDR1 SGHRS and CDR2 YFSETQ. V lost 5 bases to trimming and J lost 2 bases; unmatched junction nucleotides: 1. CDR3 sequence reads: CASRLAGATDTQYF. For the CDR3, the DNA is TGCGCCAGCAGACTAGCGGGGGCCACAGATACGCAGTATTTT.

This clone appeared a single time. The chain combines TRBV9 with TRBJ2-1; 9 nucleotides agree with TRBD2. Germline-derived CDR1 and CDR2 are SGDLS and YYNGEE. This CDR3 is 14 amino acids long. The V segment lost 6 bases and the J segment 2 bases; nucleotides outside the gene matches: 3. The CDR3 here is CASTGGGAYNEQFF. The DNA for the CDR3 is TGTGCCAGCACCGGCGGGGGGGCCTACAATGAGCAGTTCTTC.

This rearrangement joins TRBV9 to TRBJ2-7; 7 bases align to TRBD1. Germline V gives CDR1 SGDLS, CDR2 YYNGEE. CDR3 length: 14 amino acids. Unmatched junction bases numbered 10, after V lost 4 bases and J lost 6 bases. Here the CDR3 reads CASSRDRVFGEQYF. The CDR3 nucleotides read TGTGCCAGCAGCCGCGACAGGGTTTTTGGCGAGCAGTACTTC. The entire variable domain, with the rest obtained from reference TRBV9 and TRBJ2-7, is as follows: DSGVTQTPKHLITATGQRVTLRCSPRSGDLSVYWYQQSLDQGLQFLIQYYNGEERAKGNILERFSAQQFPDLHSELNLSSLELGDSALYFCASSRDRVFGEQYFGPGTRLTVT.

The chain employs TRBV19 and TRBJ1-2, with D uncertain. The CDR3 length is 15 residues. The V end was cut by 0 bases, the J end by 4 bases, with 12 bases between. Looked up from germline, CDR1 is LNHDA and CDR2 is SQIVND (reference sequence). The CDR3 is CASSIERSYGYGYTF. The DNA for the CDR3 is TGTGCCAGTAGTATAGAACGGTCCTATGGCTATGGCTACACCTTC.

The chain recombines TRBV5-1 with TRBJ2-1; perhaps TRBD2 as D (6 bases). CDR1 and CDR2 from the germline V gene are SGHRS and YFSETQ. The CDR3 has 16 amino acids. V was trimmed by 4 bases and J by 1 base, leaving 15 bases between them. This CDR3 is CASSLGVGTSYNEQFF. In DNA form, the CDR3 reads TGCGCCAGCAGCCTGGGGGTTGGGACTTCCTACAATGAGCAGTTCTTC.

The V and J genes are TRBV10-3 and TRBJ2-1; 7 positions agree with TRBD1. The V segment lost 4 bases and the J segment 4 bases; nucleotides outside the gene matches: 13. CDR3 length equals 17 residues. The germline CDR1 and CDR2 sequences are ENHRY and SYGVKD. CDR3 nucleotides: TGTGCCATCAGTGTAAGTACGAATAGGACAGGTTACAATGAGCAGTTCTTC. This translates into CAISVSTNRTGYNEQFF.

The V gene is TRBV6-4, the J gene TRBJ2-3; D may be TRBD1 (5 bases). The CDR3 covers 15 residues. Germline CDR1 MRHNA, CDR2 SNTAGT. The V end lost 0 bases, the J end lost 4 bases, and 11 bases lay between the germline ends. CDR3 nucleotide sequence: TGTGCCAGCAGTGACTCAGTGGGGCCCGCAGATACGCAGTATTTT. As protein: CASSDSVGPADTQYF.

The chain carries TRBV5-4 and TRBJ1-6; tentative D call: TRBD1 (6 bases). This CDR3 spans 14 amino acids. V was shortened by 2 bases and J by 6 bases, with 9 bases between the two germline ends. Germline V CDR1 and CDR2: SGHNT, YYREEE (reference sequence). The CDR3 here is CASSFSRGNSPLHF. The CDR3 DNA reads TGTGCCAGCAGCTTTTCCAGGGGTAATTCACCCCTCCACTTT.

This chain uses TRBV28 with TRBJ1-4; 10 bases line up with TRBD1. CDR1 and CDR2 from the germline V gene are MDHEN and SYDVKM. The CDR3 is 14 amino acids. Trimming removed 6 bases from V and 6 bases from J; junction bases left unmatched: 4. CDR3 in DNA: TGTGCCAGCAGCGACAGGGGGCCGTATGAAAAACTGTTTTTT. Its protein is CASSDRGPYEKLFF.

The chain combines TRBV11-2 with TRBJ2-1; 7 nucleotides align to TRBD1. Per the germline V gene, CDR1 is SGHAT and CDR2 is FQNNGV. The V segment lost 3 bases and the J segment 2 bases; nucleotides outside the gene matches: 1. The length of the CDR3 is 14 residues. The CDR3 loop reads CASSLDRPYNEQFF. Written as DNA, the CDR3 is TGTGCCAGCAGCTTGGACAGGCCCTACAATGAGCAGTTCTTC.

The CDR3 DNA reads as TGTGCCAGCAGCCAGCGACAGGGAGAGACCCAGTACTTC. It translates to CASSQRQGETQYF. The chain is built from TRBV14 and TRBJ2-5; 7 positions agree with TRBD1. The germline V gene encodes CDR1 SGHDN and CDR2 FVKESK. V dropped 3 bases and J dropped 4; count of bases not matched to a gene: 2. This CDR3 region has 13 residues.

V gene TRBV25-1 combines with J gene TRBJ1-1; weak D call: TRBD1 (5 bases). CDR1 and CDR2 from the germline V gene are MGHDK and SYGVNS. V lost 1 base to trimming and J lost 5 bases, with 14 bases between them. The length of the CDR3 is 15 residues. The CDR3 loop reads CASSELAWGGTEAFF. The CDR3 DNA is TGTGCCAGCAGTGAATTGGCATGGGGGGGGACTGAAGCTTTCTTT.